This T cell receptor beta chain was sequenced during a study of shared clonotypes between healthy human individuals. Study-level findings and limits: Represented genetic and exposure-history diversity was restricted by having few donors.

On this clone itself: Its antigen is as yet unknown.

Tens of millions of PBMCs went into genomic DNA for unsorted samples. The unsorted PBMC sample used ten immunoSEQ deep assay plates. Using immunoSEQ multiplex PCR, the repertoire was profiled, and TCRdb retains in-frame clones only, with some absent. The sample carries a few hundred thousand clones, 79% recorded once. The V gene end was trimmed by 4 bases and the J gene end by 1 base; junction bases not matched to a gene: 4. This CDR3 is 16 amino acids long. The germline V gene has CDR1 MNHEY and CDR2 SMNVEV (reference sequence). The chain is built from TRBV27 and TRBJ1-5; 10 bases agree with TRBD1. This TCR was recovered from a woman aged 35 to 49 in good health. Some clones in this sample may be carry-over from other donors' samples. Material: PBMCs. The CDR3, as DNA: TGTGCCAGCAGTTCCCTGGGACAGGGGAGCAATCAGCCCCAGCATTTT. Protein product: CASSSLGQGSNQPQHF.